The rows below give T cell receptor beta chains drawn from one sample of a study of T-cell reconstitution after alpha-beta-depleted transplantation in children. TCRdb independently ran MiXCR on the PCR reads; one entry per CDR3 protein. The sample shows approximately 400,000 distinct CDR3 sequences, roughly a tenth of them seen only once. The sample was PBMCs from the stem cell graft donor, taken from the stem cell graft. These receptors were collected from a human donor who donated a stem cell graft to a child with acute myeloid leukemia. The CDR3 runs from the conserved cysteine through the conserved F or W. D genes are given only for firm matches. Clone sizes are given selectively: once, few, many, or a class where the clone is expanded.

size: -; D: TRBD2; V: TRBV4-2; J: TRBJ2-1; DNA: TGTGCCAGCAGCCAAGATCGGGGACTAACCACCTCTGAGTTCTTC; CDR3: CASSQDRGLTTSEFF
size: -; D: TRBD2; V: TRBV20-1; J: TRBJ2-5; DNA: TGCAGTGCTCCCGGACTAGCGGGAGGAGGAGAGACCCAGTACTTC; CDR3: CSAPGLAGGGETQYF
size: few; D: -; V: TRBV27; J: TRBJ1-4; DNA: TGTGCCAGCAGTAGGAAAGGTACCGATAATGAAAAACTGTTTTTT; CDR3: CASSRKGTDNEKLFF
size: -; D: TRBD2; V: TRBV20-1; J: TRBJ2-7; DNA: TGCAGTGCTAGAGATTCCCGACTAGCGGGAGGGCCCCTCTCCTACGAGCAGTACTTC; CDR3: CSARDSRLAGGPLSYEQYF
size: -; D: TRBD2; V: TRBV6-1; J: TRBJ2-1; DNA: TGTGCCAGCAGTGAAGCGGGACTAGCAAACAATGAGCAGTTCTTC; CDR3: CASSEAGLANNEQFF
size: many; D: TRBD1; V: TRBV20-1; J: TRBJ1-6; DNA: TGCAGCGCCCAGATGGGACAGGGGAATTCACCCCTCCACTTT; CDR3: CSAQMGQGNSPLHF
size: many; D: TRBD2; V: TRBV7-8; J: TRBJ2-1; DNA: TGTGCCAGCAGCTTAGTCAGTCGCGGGGGTCGCAATGAGCAGTTCTTC; CDR3: CASSLVSRGGRNEQFF
size: many; D: -; V: TRBV7-2; J: TRBJ1-6; DNA: TGTGCCAGCAGCTTAGGGATACCCGCGGACACGGGGGCACCCCTCCACTTT; CDR3: CASSLGIPADTGAPLHF
size: many; D: -; V: TRBV20-1; J: TRBJ1-5; DNA: TGCAGTGCTAGAGCCGGGCAGCCCCAGCATTTT; CDR3: CSARAGQPQHF
size: -; D: -; V: TRBV10-3; J: TRBJ2-1; DNA: TGTGCCATCAGTGGGGCAGAGGAGCAGTTCTTC; CDR3: CAISGAEEQFF
size: many; D: -; V: TRBV5-1; J: TRBJ1-1; DNA: TGCGCCAGCAGCTTGGGGGCAGGGAGAACTGAAGCTTTCTTT; CDR3: CASSLGAGRTEAFF
size: few; D: -; V: TRBV10-1; J: TRBJ2-3; DNA: TGCGCCAGCCCTTCTAGCGCCGTCTCCCGGGATACGCAGTATTTT; CDR3: CASPSSAVSRDTQYF
size: few; D: -; V: TRBV4-1; J: TRBJ2-6; DNA: TGCGCCAGCAGCCAAGGGTTGCCTAGCTCTGGGGCCAACGTCCTGACTTTC; CDR3: CASSQGLPSSGANVLTF
size: -; D: -; V: TRBV7-3; J: TRBJ2-7; DNA: TGTGCCAGCAGCTCAACGGCAGGACTCGAGCAGTACTTC; CDR3: CASSSTAGLEQYF
size: many; D: -; V: TRBV20-1; J: TRBJ2-7; DNA: TGCAGTGCTTTCCGGGACGGCAACTACGAGCAGTACTTC; CDR3: CSAFRDGNYEQYF
size: -; D: TRBD1; V: TRBV10-1; J: TRBJ2-5; DNA: TGCGCCAGCGGAGTACAGGGGGCGCGGGAGACCCAGTACTTC; CDR3: CASGVQGARETQYF
size: many; D: TRBD1; V: TRBV20-1; J: TRBJ1-6; DNA: TGCAGTGCTATGGACAGGGGTGGGAGTAATTCACCCCTCCACTTT; CDR3: CSAMDRGGSNSPLHF
size: -; D: -; V: TRBV20-1; J: TRBJ2-6; DNA: TGCAGTGCCACCCTAGCAGGCAGCTCTGGGGCCAACGTCCTGACTTTC; CDR3: CSATLAGSSGANVLTF
size: -; D: -; V: TRBV7-6; J: TRBJ2-3; DNA: TGTGCCAGCAGCATATACAATTCAGGCACAGATACGCAGTATTTT; CDR3: CASSIYNSGTDTQYF
size: -; D: TRBD2; V: TRBV5-1; J: TRBJ2-7; DNA: TGCGCCAGCAGCGGGACTAGCGGTTACGAGCAGTACTTC; CDR3: CASSGTSGYEQYF
size: many; D: -; V: TRBV6-2/TRBV6-3; J: TRBJ1-5; DNA: TGTGCCAGCGGTTCTCAGCCCCAGCATTTT; CDR3: CASGSQPQHF
size: -; D: TRBD1; V: TRBV7-9; J: TRBJ2-5; DNA: TGTGCCAGCGCCATTGGCGGACAGGGGGAGACCCAGTACTTC; CDR3: CASAIGGQGETQYF
size: many; D: -; V: TRBV11-2; J: TRBJ2-2; DNA: TGTGCCAGCAGCTCTCAAGACAGATACACCGGGGAGCTGTTTTTT; CDR3: CASSSQDRYTGELFF
size: -; D: TRBD2; V: TRBV7-6; J: TRBJ2-7; DNA: TGTGCCAGCAGCATTGGGACTAGCGGGAGGTACGAGCAGTACTTC; CDR3: CASSIGTSGRYEQYF
size: few; D: -; V: TRBV6-2/TRBV6-3; J: TRBJ2-5; DNA: TGTGCCAGCAGTCTGGTTCTAGAGACCCAGTACTTC; CDR3: CASSLVLETQYF
size: -; D: TRBD2; V: TRBV20-1; J: TRBJ2-2; DNA: TGCAGTGCTCAAGGGTCGGTTGGCGGGAGTACCGGGGAGCTGTTTTTT; CDR3: CSAQGSVGGSTGELFF
size: -; D: -; V: TRBV7-2; J: TRBJ2-5; DNA: TGTGCCAGCAGCTTACAGGGGACTGGACAAGAGACCCAGTACTTC; CDR3: CASSLQGTGQETQYF
size: few; D: TRBD2; V: TRBV10-3; J: TRBJ2-1; DNA: TGTGCCAGTAACACGGGGGGGCGTGAGCAGTTCTTC; CDR3: CASNTGGREQFF
size: many; D: -; V: TRBV7-2; J: TRBJ2-7; DNA: TGTGCCAGCAGCTTCAACAACCCCAGGGGTGGCGAGCAGTACTTC; CDR3: CASSFNNPRGGEQYF
size: -; D: TRBD2; V: TRBV11-3; J: TRBJ2-1; DNA: TGTGCCAGCAGCGCTGGACTAGCGGGAGGGGATGTTGAGCAGTTCTTC; CDR3: CASSAGLAGGDVEQFF